These 9 T cell receptor beta chains were sequenced from one sample in a study of T cell repertoires in cytomegalovirus infection. TCRdb re-derived calls from the reads in MiXCR, one entry per CDR3 protein. This table holds roughly 220,000 distinct CDR3 sequences, 30% to 45% found once. These receptors' antigens are unknown. The sample consisted of CD8+ T cells from cultured PBMCs, taken from culture after CMV antigen stimulation. Receptors originate from a human donor in good health (CMV status not recorded). Some clones in this sample may be carry-over from other donors' samples.

This chain uses TRBV11-2 with TRBJ2-1; 7 nucleotides align to TRBD1. Germline CDR1 SGHAT, CDR2 FQNNGV. The CDR3 extends over 17 amino acids. V dropped 3 bases and J dropped 8; count of bases not matched to a gene: 16. In DNA form, the CDR3 reads TGTGCCAGCAGCTTTTGGGTAGGGGACAGATACCCCCATGAGCAGTTCTTC. This codes for CASSFWVGDRYPHEQFF.

The chain joins TRBV11-2 to TRBJ2-3; the D gene is possibly TRBD1 (6 bases). Trimming pared 5 bases from V and 2 bases from J, leaving 17 bases between. Germline V gene data show CDR1 as SGHAT and CDR2 as FQNNGV. This CDR3 has 16 residues. CDR3: CASSLGNDRITDTQYF. Written as DNA, the CDR3 is TGTGCCAGCAGCCTAGGGAACGACAGGATCACAGATACGCAGTATTTT.

This chain uses TRBV2 with TRBJ2-1, with TRBD2 matching 10 bases. The CDR3 has 16 residues. The germline V gene has CDR1 SNHLY and CDR2 FYNNEI. V was clipped by 5 bases and J by 1 base; unmatched bases: 5. The CDR3 reads CASSNLAGVSYNEQFF. In nucleotides, the CDR3 is TGTGCCAGCAGTAACCTAGCGGGAGTTTCCTACAATGAGCAGTTCTTC.

The V call is TRBV7-3, the J call TRBJ1-2; 9 nucleotides line up with TRBD1. Germline-derived CDR1 and CDR2 are SGHTA and FQGTGA. The CDR3 spans 15 residues. The junction had 5 bases not matched to a gene; V was cut back by 2 bases and J by 4 bases. The CDR3 nucleotides read TGTGCCAGCAGCTTAGCGGGACAGGGCCGCTATGGCTACACCTTC. Translation gives CASSLAGQGRYGYTF.

V gene TRBV7-9 combines with J gene TRBJ2-2; weak D call: TRBD1 (5 bases). V was shortened by 5 bases and J by 0 bases, with 13 bases between the two germline ends. This CDR3 region has 16 residues. CDR1 is SEHNR and CDR2 is FQNEAQ in the germline V gene (reference sequence). CDR3 coding DNA: TGTGCCAGCAGCACGAACTCAGGGCCGAACACCGGGGAGCTGTTTTTT. It specifies CASSTNSGPNTGELFF. The whole variable domain, remainder taken from reference TRBV7-9 and TRBJ2-2, is DTGVSQNPRHKITKRGQNVTFRCDPISEHNRLYWYRQTLGQGPEFLTYFQNEAQLEKSRLLSDRFSAERPKGSFSTLEIQRTEQGDSAMYLCASSTNSGPNTGELFFGEGSRLTVL.

This clonotype has only a few counts. The V call is TRBV4-1, the J call TRBJ2-5; a weak D match, TRBD1 (6 bases). The V and J ends lost 0 bases and 5 bases respectively, with 13 bases between them. This CDR3 comprises 15 residues. Germline V CDR1 and CDR2: MGHRA, YSYEKL. The CDR3 DNA sequence: TGCGCCAGCAGCCAAGATGAGGACAGAGGGGAGACCCAGTACTTC. This translates into CASSQDEDRGETQYF.

This clonotype was seen ten or more times. The gene calls are TRBV12-3 or TRBV12-4 and TRBJ2-7; no clear D gene. V was trimmed by 4 bases and J by 6 bases, leaving 13 bases between them. The CDR3 is 13 residues long. The CDR3 protein is CASSSSALSEQYF. The DNA for the CDR3 is TGTGCCAGCAGTTCGAGTGCCTTATCCGAGCAGTACTTC.

The gene calls are TRBV12-3 or TRBV12-4 and TRBJ1-1, with a weak D call TRBD1 (5 bases). The V and J ends lost 7 bases and 1 base respectively, with 10 bases between them. The CDR3 totals 13 residues. In DNA, the CDR3 is TGTGCCAGCACCCTAAGGGGGAACACTGAAGCTTTCTTT. It specifies CASTLRGNTEAFF.

The chain is built from TRBV18 and TRBJ2-1; D possibly corresponds to TRBD2 (5 bases). Germline V lookup: CDR1 KGHSH, CDR2 LQKENI. The germline V and J ends were trimmed by 3 bases and 0 bases, with 12 bases remaining between them. This CDR3 is built from 16 residues. CDR3 in amino acids: CASSPVWTGSYNEQFF. The DNA of the CDR3 is TGTGCCAGCTCACCTGTTTGGACTGGCTCCTACAATGAGCAGTTCTTC. The whole variable domain, remainder taken from reference TRBV18 and TRBJ2-1, is NAGVMQNPRHLVRRRGQEARLRCSPMKGHSHVYWYRQLPEEGLKFMVYLQKENIIDESGMPKERFSAEFPKEGPSILRIQQVVRGDSAAYFCASSPVWTGSYNEQFFGPGTRLTVL.